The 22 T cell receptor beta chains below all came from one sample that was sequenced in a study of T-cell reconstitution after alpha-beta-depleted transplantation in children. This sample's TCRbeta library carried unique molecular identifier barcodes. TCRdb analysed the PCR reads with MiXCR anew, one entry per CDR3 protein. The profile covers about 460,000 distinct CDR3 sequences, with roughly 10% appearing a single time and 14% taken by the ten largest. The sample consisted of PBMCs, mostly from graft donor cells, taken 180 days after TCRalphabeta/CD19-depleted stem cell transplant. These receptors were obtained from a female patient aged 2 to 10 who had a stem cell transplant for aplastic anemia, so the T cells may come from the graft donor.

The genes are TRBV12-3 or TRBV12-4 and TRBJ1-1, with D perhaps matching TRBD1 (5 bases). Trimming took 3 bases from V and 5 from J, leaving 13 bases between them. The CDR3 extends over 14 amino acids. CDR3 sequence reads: CASSFLGERTEAFF. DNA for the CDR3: TGTGCCAGCAGTTTTTTAGGGGAGAGGACTGAAGCTTTCTTT.

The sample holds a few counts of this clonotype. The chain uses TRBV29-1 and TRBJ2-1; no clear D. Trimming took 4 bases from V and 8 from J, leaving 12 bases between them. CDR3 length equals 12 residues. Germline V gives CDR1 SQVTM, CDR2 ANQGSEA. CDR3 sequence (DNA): TGCAGCGTTGTAGGCGACCTAGATGAGCAGTTCTTC. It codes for CSVVGDLDEQFF.

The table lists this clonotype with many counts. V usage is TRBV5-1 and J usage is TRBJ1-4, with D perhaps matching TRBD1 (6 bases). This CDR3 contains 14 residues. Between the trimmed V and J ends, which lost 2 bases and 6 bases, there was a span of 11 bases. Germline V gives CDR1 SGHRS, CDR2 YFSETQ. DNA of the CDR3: TGCGCCAGCAGCTTAAGGGGGAAGGATGAAAAACTGTTTTTT. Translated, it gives CASSLRGKDEKLFF.

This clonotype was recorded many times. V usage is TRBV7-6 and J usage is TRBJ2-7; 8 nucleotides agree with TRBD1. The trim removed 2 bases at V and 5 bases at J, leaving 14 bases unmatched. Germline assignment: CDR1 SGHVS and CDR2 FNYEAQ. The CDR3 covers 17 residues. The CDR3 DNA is TGTGCCAGCAGCTTAATGGTGGGCGCAGGGGGCCGGGACGAGCAGTACTTC. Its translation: CASSLMVGAGGRDEQYF.

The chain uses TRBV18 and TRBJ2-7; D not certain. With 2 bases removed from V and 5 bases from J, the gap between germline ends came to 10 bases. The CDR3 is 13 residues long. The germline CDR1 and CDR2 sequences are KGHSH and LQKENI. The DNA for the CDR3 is TGTGCCAGCTCACCAGGGTTTTCGGACGAGCAGTACGTC. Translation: CASSPGFSDEQYV.

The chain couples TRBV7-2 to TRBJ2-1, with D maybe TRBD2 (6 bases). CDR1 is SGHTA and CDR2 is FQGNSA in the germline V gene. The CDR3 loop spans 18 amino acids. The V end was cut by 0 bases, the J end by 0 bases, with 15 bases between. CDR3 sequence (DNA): TGTGCCAGCAGCTTAGCGGGACTCCGTATAAGCTCCTACAATGAGCAGTTCTTC. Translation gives CASSLAGLRISSYNEQFF.

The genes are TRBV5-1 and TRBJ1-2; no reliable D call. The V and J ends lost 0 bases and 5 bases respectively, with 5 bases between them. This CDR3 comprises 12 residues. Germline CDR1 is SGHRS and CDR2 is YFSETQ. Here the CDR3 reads CASSLDKYGYTF. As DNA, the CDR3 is TGCGCCAGCAGCTTGGACAAGTATGGCTACACCTTC.

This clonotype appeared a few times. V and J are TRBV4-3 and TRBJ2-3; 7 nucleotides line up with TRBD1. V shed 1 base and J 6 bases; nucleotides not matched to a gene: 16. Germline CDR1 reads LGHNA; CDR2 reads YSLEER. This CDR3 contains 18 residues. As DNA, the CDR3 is TGCGCCAGCAGCCAAGGACTATATAAGGACAGGAGGAAGGATACGCAGTATTTT. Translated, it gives CASSQGLYKDRRKDTQYF.

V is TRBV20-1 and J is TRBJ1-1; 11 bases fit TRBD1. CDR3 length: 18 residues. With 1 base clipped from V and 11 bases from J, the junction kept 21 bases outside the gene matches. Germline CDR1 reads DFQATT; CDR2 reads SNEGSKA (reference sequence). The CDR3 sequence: CSARGSFQGTGGTLNAFF. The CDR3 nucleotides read TGCAGTGCTAGAGGAAGTTTTCAGGGGACAGGGGGAACACTGAACGCTTTCTTT.

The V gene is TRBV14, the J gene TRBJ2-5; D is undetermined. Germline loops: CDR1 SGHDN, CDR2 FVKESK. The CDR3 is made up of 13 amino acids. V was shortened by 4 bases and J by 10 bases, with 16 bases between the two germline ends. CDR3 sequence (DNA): TGTGCCAGCAGCCCACGGTCCCCTGGGAACCAGTACTTC. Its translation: CASSPRSPGNQYF.

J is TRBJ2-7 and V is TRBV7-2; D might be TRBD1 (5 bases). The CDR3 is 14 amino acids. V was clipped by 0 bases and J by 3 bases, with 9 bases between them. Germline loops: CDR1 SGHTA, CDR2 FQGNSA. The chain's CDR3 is CASSLAAGNYEQYV. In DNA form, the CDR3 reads TGTGCCAGCAGCTTAGCAGCAGGGAACTACGAGCAGTACGTC.

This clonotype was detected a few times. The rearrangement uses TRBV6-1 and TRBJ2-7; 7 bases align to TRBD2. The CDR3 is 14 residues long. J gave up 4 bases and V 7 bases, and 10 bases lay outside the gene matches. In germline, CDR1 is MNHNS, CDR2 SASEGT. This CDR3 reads CASKAREQGYEQYF. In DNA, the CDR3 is TGTGCCAGCAAAGCGCGGGAGCAAGGGTACGAGCAGTACTTC.

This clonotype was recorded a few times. The CDR3 reads CASSPSTGNYGYTF. CDR3 nucleotide sequence: TGCGCCAGCAGCCCCAGCACAGGGAACTATGGCTACACCTTC. The chain uses TRBV5-1 and TRBJ1-2; D is possibly TRBD1 (6 bases). V was clipped by 4 bases and J by 2 bases, with 12 bases between them. This CDR3 spans 14 amino acids. Per the germline V gene, CDR1 is SGHRS and CDR2 is YFSETQ.

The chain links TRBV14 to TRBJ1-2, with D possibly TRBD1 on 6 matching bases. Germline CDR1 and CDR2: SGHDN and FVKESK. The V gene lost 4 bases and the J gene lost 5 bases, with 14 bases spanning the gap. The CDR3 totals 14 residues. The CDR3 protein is CASSRTGQSYGYTF. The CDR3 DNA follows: TGTGCCAGCAGCCGAACAGGACAGAGTTATGGCTACACCTTC. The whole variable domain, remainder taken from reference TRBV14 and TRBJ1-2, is EAGVTQFPSHSVIEKGQTVTLRCDPISGHDNLYWYRRVMGKEIKFLLHFVKESKQDESGMPNNRFLAERTGGTYSTLKVQPAELEDSGVYFCASSRTGQSYGYTFGSGTRLTVV.

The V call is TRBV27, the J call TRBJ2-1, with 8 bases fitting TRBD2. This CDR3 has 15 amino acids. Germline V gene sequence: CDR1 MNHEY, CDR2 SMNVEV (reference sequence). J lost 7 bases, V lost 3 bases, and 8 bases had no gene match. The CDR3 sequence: CASSFKAGGQNEQFF. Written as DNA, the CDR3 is TGTGCCAGCAGTTTTAAGGCGGGAGGCCAAAATGAGCAGTTCTTC.

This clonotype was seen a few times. The chain's CDR3 is CASSVLPQTTYNEQFF. Written as DNA, the CDR3 is TGTGCCAGCAGCGTCCTACCCCAGACTACCTACAATGAGCAGTTCTTC. The chain combines TRBV9 with TRBJ2-1, with D possibly matching TRBD2 (5 bases). Between the trimmed V and J ends, which lost 2 bases and 2 bases, there was a span of 14 bases. This CDR3 contains 16 residues. From germline, CDR1 is SGDLS and CDR2 YYNGEE.

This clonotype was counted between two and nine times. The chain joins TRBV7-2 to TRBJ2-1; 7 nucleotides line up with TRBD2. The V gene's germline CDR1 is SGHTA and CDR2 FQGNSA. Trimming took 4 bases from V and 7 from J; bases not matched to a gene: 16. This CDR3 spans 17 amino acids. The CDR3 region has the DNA TGTGCCAGCAGCTCCTACCGGGGGAGGGTTAGGACAAATGAGCAGTTCTTC. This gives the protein CASSSYRGRVRTNEQFF.

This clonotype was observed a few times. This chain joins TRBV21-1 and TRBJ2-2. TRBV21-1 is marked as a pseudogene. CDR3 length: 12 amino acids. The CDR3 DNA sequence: TGTGCCAGCAGCAAAATGCTCGGGGAGCTGTTTTTT. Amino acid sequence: CASSKMLGELFF.

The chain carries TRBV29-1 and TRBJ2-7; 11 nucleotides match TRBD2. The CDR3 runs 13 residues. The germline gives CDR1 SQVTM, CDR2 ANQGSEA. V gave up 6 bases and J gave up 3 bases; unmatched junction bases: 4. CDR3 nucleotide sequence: TGCAGCGTAATAGCGGGAGGGATCTACGAGCAGTACTTC. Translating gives CSVIAGGIYEQYF.

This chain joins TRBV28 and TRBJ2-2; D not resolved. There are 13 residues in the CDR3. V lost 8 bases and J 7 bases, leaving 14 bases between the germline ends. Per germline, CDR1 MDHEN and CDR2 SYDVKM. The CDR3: CASLWGGHGELFF. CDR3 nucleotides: TGTGCCAGCTTATGGGGTGGGCACGGGGAGCTGTTTTTT. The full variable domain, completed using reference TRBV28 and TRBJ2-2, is DVKVTQSSRYLVKRTGEKVFLECVQDMDHENMFWYRQDPGLGLRLIYFSYDVKMKEKGDIPEGYSVSREKKERFSLILESASTNQTSMYLCASLWGGHGELFFGEGSRLTVL.

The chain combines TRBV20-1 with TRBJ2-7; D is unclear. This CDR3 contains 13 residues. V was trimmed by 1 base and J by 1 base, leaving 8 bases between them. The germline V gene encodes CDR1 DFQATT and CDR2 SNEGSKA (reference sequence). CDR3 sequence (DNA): TGCAGTGCTAGAGCCCCAGGTTCCTACGAGCAGTACGTC. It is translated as CSARAPGSYEQYV.

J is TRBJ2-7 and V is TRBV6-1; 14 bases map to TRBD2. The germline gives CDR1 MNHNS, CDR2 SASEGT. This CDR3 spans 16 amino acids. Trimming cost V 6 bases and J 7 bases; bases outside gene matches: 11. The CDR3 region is CASSIQGLAGAREQYF. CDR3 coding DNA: TGTGCCAGCAGCATACAGGGACTAGCGGGAGCGAGGGAGCAGTACTTC.